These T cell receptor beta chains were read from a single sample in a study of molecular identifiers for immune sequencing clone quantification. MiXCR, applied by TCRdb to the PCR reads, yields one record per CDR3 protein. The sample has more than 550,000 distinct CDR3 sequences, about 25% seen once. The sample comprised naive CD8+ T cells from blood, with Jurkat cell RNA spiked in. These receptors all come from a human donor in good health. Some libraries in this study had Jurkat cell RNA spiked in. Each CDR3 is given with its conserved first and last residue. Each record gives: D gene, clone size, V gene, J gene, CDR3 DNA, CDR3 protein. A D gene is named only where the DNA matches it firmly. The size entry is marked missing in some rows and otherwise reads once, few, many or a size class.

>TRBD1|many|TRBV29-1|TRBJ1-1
TGCAGCGGCGGGCCTCCGACAGGGGGTCTGAACACTGAAGCTTTCTTT
CSGGPPTGGLNTEAFF
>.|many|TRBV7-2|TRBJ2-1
TGTGCCAGCAGCTCAAACGGGGGGCCGGACAATGAGCAGTTCTTC
CASSSNGGPDNEQFF
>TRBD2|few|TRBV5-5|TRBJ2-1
TGTGCCAGCAGCTTTAGCGGGGGGACAGGCAATGAGCAGTTCTTC
CASSFSGGTGNEQFF
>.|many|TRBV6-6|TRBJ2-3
TGTGCCAGCTTGGAGGGGACAGATACGCAGTATTTT
CASLEGTDTQYF
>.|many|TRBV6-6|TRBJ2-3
TGTGCCAGCAGCCAGGGGTTTGGAGATACGCAGTATTTT
CASSQGFGDTQYF
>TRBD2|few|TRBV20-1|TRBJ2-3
TGCAGTGCTAGAGGTCTCGGGACTAGCGGGGGGGCGGTGGCAGATACGCAGTATTTT
CSARGLGTSGGAVADTQYF
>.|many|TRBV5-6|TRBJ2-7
TGTGCCAGCACCGCGGGGCCGACCTACGAGCAGTACTTC
CASTAGPTYEQYF
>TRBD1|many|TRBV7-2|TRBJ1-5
TGTGCCAGCAGCGAAAGTGCAGGGGGCATCCAGCCCCAGCATTTT
CASSESAGGIQPQHF
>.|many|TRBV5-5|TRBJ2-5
TGTGCCAGCAGCCCGGCCCTTGGAGCCACCCAAGAGACCCAGTACTTC
CASSPALGATQETQYF
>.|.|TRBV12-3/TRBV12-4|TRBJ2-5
TGTGCCAGCAGTCAAGCTAGGACAGTTGAGACCCAGTACTTC
CASSQARTVETQYF
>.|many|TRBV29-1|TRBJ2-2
TGCAGCGTTGTTGAGGGGGCCGGGGAGCTGTTTTTT
CSVVEGAGELFF
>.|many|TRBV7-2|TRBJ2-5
TGTGCCAGCAGCCACCCGGATGGAGGTACAGAGACCCAGTACTTC
CASSHPDGGTETQYF
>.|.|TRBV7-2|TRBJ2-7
TGTGCCAGCAGCTCGCTGGGCAGGGCGTCCGGAGAGCAGTACTTC
CASSSLGRASGEQYF
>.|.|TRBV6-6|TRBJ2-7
TGTGCCAGCGGTTACTCAGGCAGGGGGGGCTACGAGCAGTACTTC
CASGYSGRGGYEQYF
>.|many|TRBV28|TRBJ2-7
TGTGCCAGCAGTTTGCTGGACGAGCAGTACTTC
CASSLLDEQYF
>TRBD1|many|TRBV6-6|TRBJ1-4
TGTGCCAGCGCCCTACTCGGGACAGCAGATGAAAAACTGTTTTTT
CASALLGTADEKLFF